The following is a T cell receptor (beta chain) sequence with its context. Its specific antigen is unknown. Within one base of it there is no much larger clone, and no base qualities were kept. This sample stems from a study of CD8 T cells in Susac syndrome (dated 2019 in TCRdb). At the level of the whole study: Among the Susac syndrome patients who were sequenced, clinically active disease was present in about six and clinical remission was observed in about eight. At the time of blood withdrawal, Susac syndrome patients were either therapy-naive, taking corticosteroids (with some also receiving IVIg), or on IVIg alone. Whether CD8+ T cell activation and differentiation in Susac syndrome was antigen driven was tested using repertoire sequencing.

RNA was extracted with the RNeasy kit and 0.5 to 1 ug was reverse transcribed using random hexamers. The immunoSEQ multiplex PCR assay, which covers 54 Vbeta and 13 Jbeta segments, was used to amplify TCR beta CDR3 regions. PCR amplification bias was corrected using a synthetic template baseline for primer optimization and computational correction. The authors' pipeline ran thus. Only productive sequences were kept, with reads annotated to V, D and J genes according to IMGT and analyzed in immunoSEQ Analyzer. To calculate clonality, Shannon entropy was normalized by log2 of the number of productive unique sequences and then subtracted from one. Public and private clones were assessed among the 100 most prevalent clones of each patient and control. Susac-specific clones were defined as absent from healthy and MS cohorts, over a thousand published viral clones and other ImmuneACCESS disease sequences. In-frame beta chains were kept once TCRdb had trimmed the public reads at Q25 with fastp and called clones with MiXCR. For every CDR3 protein sequence, its rows merge into one entry that carries the most common genes and DNA. These V and J calls rely on TCRdb rather than the paper's analysis. For this sample there are approximately 190,000 distinct CDR3 sequences; over 75% appear just once. Approximately 0.09% of the sample belongs to the ten largest clones.

Peripheral blood CD8+ and CD4+ T cells from healthy donors, Susac syndrome patients and multiple sclerosis patients were profiled by high-throughput TCR beta sequencing. Recently defined diagnostic criteria for definite or probable disease were met by the Susac syndrome patients. Bulk CD8+ and CD4+ T cells were purified by magnetic negative isolation, whereas CD8+ TEMRA cells were enriched by FACS. Blood was drawn into EDTA tubes, processed within 24 hours, and PBMCs were isolated by density gradient centrifugation. PBMCs intended for TCR sequencing were frozen in liquid nitrogen and were later thawed in a 37 degrees C water bath. The sorted or isolated CD4+, CD8+ and CD8+ TEMRA cells reached a purity of at least 90%. The CDR3 runs 14 amino acids, cysteine and phenylalanine included. Only CDR3 DNA remains: 42 bases, in frame from the first base. CDR1 and CDR2 (SGDLS, YYNGEE) derive from the germline V gene. The junction carries 11 bases between V and J, which are trimmed by 3 bases and 7 bases respectively.

The paper's findings and limits, for the study overall: In patients with Susac syndrome, the CD4+ T cell repertoire showed no detectable clonal expansion. The number of individuals in the TCR sequencing and HLA analysis was acknowledged as relatively small.

The chain was built from TRBV9 and TRBJ1-6; possibly the D gene is TRBD1, per 6 matching bases. Sequences were obtained from CD4+ T cells from PBMCs. This receptor was identified in a human donor with Susac syndrome. The base sequence is TGTGCCAGCAGCGAGTTGAGGGGGAATTCACCCCTCCACTTT. Translation gives CASSELRGNSPLHF.